The clone carrying this T cell receptor (beta chain) was picked up a small number of times. Its antigen is currently unknown. The data originate from a study of human T cells and chemical hapten exposure. Study summary: Patients, mostly women, had alopecia areata, alopecia totalis or alopecia universalis.

TCRdb passed the RACE reads through MiXCR, listing each CDR3 protein once. Of 350,000 to 400,000 distinct CDR3 sequences listed, approximately 5.1% were seen once; the top ten hold around 2.6%. Study outcomes and limitations: Relative to control repertoires, expanded TCRs gave rise to significantly more large CDR3 similarity clusters.

The sample's time point: pre-sensitization, week 0. Noted treatment: therapeutic diphenylcyclopropenone sensitization with weekly scalp DPC. Unfractionated whole blood was the source from which total RNA was extracted. The sequences come from whole blood, collected in connection with sensitization to the hapten diphenylcyclopropenone (DPC). This TCR was recovered from a woman in her forties or fifties with alopecia areata. Some clones in this sample may be carry-over from other donors' samples.

Here the CDR3 reads CASSLDSGLLDEQYF. CDR3 nucleotide sequence: TGTGCCAGCAGCCTCGACTCGGGACTCTTAGACGAGCAGTACTTC. The chain couples TRBV7-8 to TRBJ2-7; D might be TRBD2 (6 bases). V was clipped by 5 bases and J by 5 bases, with 19 bases between them. The germline V gene encodes CDR1 SGHVS and CDR2 FQNEAQ. CDR3 size: 15 residues.